The clone carrying this T cell receptor (beta chain) was seen at least ten times. Its antigen remains unknown. The data originate from a study of beta chain features in type 1 diabetes. General observations from the study: Significant though moderate, a shortening of TCRB CDR3s appeared in all four CD4+ subsets of Type 1 diabetes patients.

It was one heparinised blood draw, averaging about 116 mL, that each donor gave. Stem cell-like memory, regulatory, central memory and naive CD4+ cells were sorted via CD45RO/CCR7/CD25/CD127/CD95/CD27. The V segment lost 8 bases and the J segment 3 bases; nucleotides outside the gene matches: 7. In germline, CDR1 is SNHLY, CDR2 FYNNEI. CDR3 size: 14 residues. The investigators reverse transcribed all of the isolated RNA, so they sequenced expressed TCRB transcripts. Here immunoSEQ multiplex PCR was the method, and the copy in TCRdb shows in-frame clones only, minus some. The sample includes 95,000 to 150,000 clones, roughly 17% of them seen just once.

The sequencing sample was made of central memory CD4+ T cells from blood. The V and J genes are TRBV2 and TRBJ2-7; 10 nucleotides align to TRBD1. The source is a man aged 25-45 years with type 1 diabetes. This CDR3 is CASQGQGGIYEQYF. The CDR3 DNA sequence: TGTGCCAGCCAAGGACAGGGGGGTATCTACGAGCAGTACTTC.